This T cell receptor (beta chain) was recovered during a study of blood T cell repertoires in COVID-19. At the level of the study: The United States, Italy and Spain were the sources of the acute and convalescent COVID-19 samples. T cells, B-cell-depleted T cells, or PBMCs supplied cDNA or gDNA.

As handled by the study authors: How many nucleated cells were present was estimated from reference gene primer amplification. Measured with immunoSEQ multiplex PCR; TCRdb has only the in-frame clones, and not every one. V, J and clone size were drawn from that table, and D and trimming were deduced from the DNA. This sample carries some 37,000 clones, approximately 87% of them seen once, and the ten largest clones take over 10%. This TCR was sampled from a man between 65 and 85 years old with acute or convalescent COVID-19. Input material: peripheral blood.

CDR3 amino acids: CASSYETGTGNTIYF. In nucleotides, the CDR3 is TGTGCCAGCAGTTACGAGACAGGGACTGGAAACACCATATATTTT. The J gene is TRBJ1-3, the V gene TRBV6-5; 7 bases line up with TRBD1. The germline CDR1 and CDR2 sequences are MNHEY and SVGAGI. There are 15 residues in the CDR3. The trim removed 2 bases at V and 2 bases at J, leaving 3 bases unmatched.